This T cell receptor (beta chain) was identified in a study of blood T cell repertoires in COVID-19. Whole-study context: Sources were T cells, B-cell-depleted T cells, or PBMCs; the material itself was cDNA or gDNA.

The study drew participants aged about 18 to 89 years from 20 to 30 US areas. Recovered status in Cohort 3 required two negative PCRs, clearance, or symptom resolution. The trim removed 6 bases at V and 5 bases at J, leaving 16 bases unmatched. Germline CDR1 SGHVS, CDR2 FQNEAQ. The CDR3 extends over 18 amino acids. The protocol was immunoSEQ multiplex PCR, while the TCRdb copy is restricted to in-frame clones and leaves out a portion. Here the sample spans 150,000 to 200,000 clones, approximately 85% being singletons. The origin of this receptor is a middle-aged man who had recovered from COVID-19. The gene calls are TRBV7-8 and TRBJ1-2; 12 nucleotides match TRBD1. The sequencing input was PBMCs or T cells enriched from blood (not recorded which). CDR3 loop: CASRLVSVRDRGPYGYTF. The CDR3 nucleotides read TGTGCCAGCAGGCTAGTCTCCGTTCGGGACAGGGGGCCGTATGGCTACACCTTC.